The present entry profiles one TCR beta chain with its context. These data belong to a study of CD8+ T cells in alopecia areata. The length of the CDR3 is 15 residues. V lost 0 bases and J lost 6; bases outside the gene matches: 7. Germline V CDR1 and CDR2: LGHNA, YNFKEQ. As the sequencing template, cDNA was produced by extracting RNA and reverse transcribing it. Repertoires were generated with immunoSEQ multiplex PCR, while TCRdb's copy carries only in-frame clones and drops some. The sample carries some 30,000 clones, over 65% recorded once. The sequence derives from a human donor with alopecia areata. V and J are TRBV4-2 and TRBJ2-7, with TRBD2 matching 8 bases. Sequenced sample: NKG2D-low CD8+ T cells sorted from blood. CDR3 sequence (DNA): TGTGCCAGCAGCCAAGAACCTAGCGGGTATAGCGAGCAGTACTTC. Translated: CASSQEPSGYSEQYF.